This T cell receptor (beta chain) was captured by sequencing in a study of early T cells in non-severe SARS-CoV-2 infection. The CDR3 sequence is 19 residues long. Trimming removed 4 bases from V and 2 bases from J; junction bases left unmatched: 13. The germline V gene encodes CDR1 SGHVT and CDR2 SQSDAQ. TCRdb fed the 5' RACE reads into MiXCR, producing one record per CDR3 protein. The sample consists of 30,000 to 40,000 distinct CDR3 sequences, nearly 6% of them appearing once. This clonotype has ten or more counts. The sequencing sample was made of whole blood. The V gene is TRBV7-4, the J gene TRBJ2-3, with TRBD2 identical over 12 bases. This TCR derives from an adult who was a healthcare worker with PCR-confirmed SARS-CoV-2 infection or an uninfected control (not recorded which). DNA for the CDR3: TGTGCCAGCAGCTCCTATTACTCTAGCGGGGGGGCCGCCACAGATACGCAGTATTTT. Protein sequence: CASSSYYSSGGAATDTQYF. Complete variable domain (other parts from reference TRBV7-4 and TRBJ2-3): GAGVSQSPRYKVAKRGRDVALRCDSISGHVTLYWYRQTLGQGSEVLTYSQSDAQRDKSGRPSGRFSAERPERSVSTLKIQRTEQGDSAVYLCASSSYYSSGGAATDTQYFGPGTRLTVL.